This T cell receptor beta chain appears in the sequencing data of a study of vaccination and CD4 T cells after COVID-19. At the level of the study: The convalescents included six males and four females, and among them two were Hispanic while seven were Caucasian.

A few counts support this clonotype. Its antigen is undetermined. A junction boundary mismatches the germline segment, possibly from a read error. The Oncomine TCR Beta short-read assay generated sequence data from the DNA of cultured CD4+ T cells. MiXCR, run by TCRdb on the PCR reads, gives a single entry per CDR3 protein. The data contain about 15,000 distinct CDR3 sequences, about a third of them seen just once; the ten biggest clones take up approximately 40%. Study outcomes and limitations: In median terms, SARS-CoV-2-reactive clonotypes went from roughly 21 to 40, a nonsignificant rise. Analysis of convalescent patients found that 304 of 307 vaccine-specific clones were spike mono-reactive.

Documented treatment: roughly 10-day PBMC culture with coronavirus spike peptide pools or control peptides (ViraFEST assay). ViraFEST relied on peptide pools to expand antigen-specific T cells; the TCRs were sequenced afterward. This CDR3 is 14 amino acids long. The germline gives CDR1 SEHNR, CDR2 FQNEAQ (reference sequence). This TCR derives from a human donor with COVID-19. This chain joins TRBV7-9 and TRBJ1-6; D unclear. The sequencing sample was made of cultured CD4+ T cells from blood. The CDR3 here is CASSLDSSNSPLHF. CDR3 bases: TGTGCCAGCAGCTTAGACTCCTCTAATTCACCCCTCCACTTT.